A single sample is the source of the 5 T cell receptor beta chains below, sequenced in a study of blood T cell repertoires in COVID-19. Some clones are missing from TCRdb's copy, which holds only in-frame ones; the method was immunoSEQ multiplex PCR. Here the sample spans a few hundred thousand clones, about 90% being singletons. Sequencing was done on a sample of PBMCs or T cells enriched from blood (not recorded which). The receptor source for this set is a woman between 45 and 60 years old who had been exposed to COVID-19.

The gene calls are TRBV27 and TRBJ2-7; TRBD1 agrees at 7 bases. V was pared by 5 bases and J by 6 bases, with 10 bases of the junction left unmatched. CDR3 length equals 14 residues. Per germline, CDR1 MNHEY and CDR2 SMNVEV (reference sequence). CDR3 in amino acids: CASSPRTGGGEQYF. The CDR3 DNA reads TGTGCCAGCAGTCCAAGGACAGGAGGAGGCGAGCAGTACTTC.

The count of this clone is one. In the same sample, other DNA sequences code for this CDR3. This rearrangement joins TRBV18 to TRBJ1-2, with 7 bases fitting TRBD1. Germline values: CDR1 KGHSH, CDR2 LQKENI. CDR3 length: 15 residues. V lost 3 bases, J lost 0 bases, and 4 bases stayed unmatched. CDR3 in DNA: TGTGCCAGCTCACCGGGGACAGCCGCTAACTATGGCTACACCTTC. As protein: CASSPGTAANYGYTF.

The chain carries TRBV28 and TRBJ1-2, with 7 bases lining up with TRBD1. The CDR3 sequence is 14 residues long. Per the germline V gene, CDR1 is MDHEN and CDR2 is SYDVKM. Trimming removed 3 bases from V and 4 bases from J; junction bases left unmatched: 5. DNA of the CDR3: TGTGCCAGCAGTTTCGGCCAGGGGGTCTATGGCTACACCTTC. This encodes CASSFGQGVYGYTF.

This clone occurred once. The genes are TRBV10-3 and TRBJ2-3; possible D gene TRBD2, 7 bases. This CDR3 region has 14 residues. CDR1 and CDR2 from the germline V gene are ENHRY and SYGVKD. V lost 2 bases, J lost 7 bases, and 13 bases lay in between. The chain's CDR3 is CAISENREGNTQYF. The CDR3 bases are TGTGCCATCAGTGAGAACAGGGAGGGTAATACGCAGTATTTT.

The J gene is TRBJ2-1, the V gene TRBV19; 8 nucleotides align to TRBD2. V dropped 0 bases and J dropped 1; count of bases not matched to a gene: 5. The CDR3 sequence is 17 residues long. CDR1 is LNHDA, CDR2 SQIVND, per germline (reference sequence). The DNA for the CDR3 is TGTGCCAGTAGTATAGATAGCGGGGTCCTTTCCTACAATGAGCAGTTCTTC. Translation gives CASSIDSGVLSYNEQFF.